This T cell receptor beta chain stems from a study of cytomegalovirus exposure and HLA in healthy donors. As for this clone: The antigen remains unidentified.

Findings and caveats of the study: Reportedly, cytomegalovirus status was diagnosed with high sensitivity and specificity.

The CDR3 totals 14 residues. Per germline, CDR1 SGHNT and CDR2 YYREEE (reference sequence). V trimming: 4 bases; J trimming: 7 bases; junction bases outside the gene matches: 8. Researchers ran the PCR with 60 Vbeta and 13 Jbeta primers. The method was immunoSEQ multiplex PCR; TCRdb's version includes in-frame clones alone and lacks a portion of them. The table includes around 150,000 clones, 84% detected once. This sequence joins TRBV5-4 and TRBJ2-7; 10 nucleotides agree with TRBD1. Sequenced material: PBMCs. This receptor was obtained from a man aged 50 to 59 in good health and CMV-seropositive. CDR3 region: CASSAGTGAGEQYF. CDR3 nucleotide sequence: TGTGCCAGCAGCGCTGGGACAGGGGCGGGGGAGCAGTACTTC.